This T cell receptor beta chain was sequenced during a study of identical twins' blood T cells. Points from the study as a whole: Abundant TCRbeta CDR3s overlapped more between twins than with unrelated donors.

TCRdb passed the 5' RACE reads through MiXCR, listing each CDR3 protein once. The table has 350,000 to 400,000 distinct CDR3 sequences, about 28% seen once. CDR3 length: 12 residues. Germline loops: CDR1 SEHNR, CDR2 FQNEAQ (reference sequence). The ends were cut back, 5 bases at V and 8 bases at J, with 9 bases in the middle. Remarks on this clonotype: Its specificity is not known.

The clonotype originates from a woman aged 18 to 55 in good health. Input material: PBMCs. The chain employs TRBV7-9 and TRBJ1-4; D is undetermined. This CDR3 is CASSLGFEKLFF. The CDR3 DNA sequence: TGTGCCAGCAGCCTTGGGTTCGAAAAACTGTTTTTT.